This T cell receptor (beta chain) was documented in a study of shared clonotypes between healthy human individuals. The overall study: A couple of women and a few men aged 18 to 49 made up the donors.

The CDR3 length is 15 residues. Trimming cost V 7 bases and J 3 bases, with 15 bases left between them. Germline loops: CDR1 SNHLY, CDR2 FYNNEI. The CD4+ fraction was divided into a CD45RA+ naive subset and a CD45RA-negative memory subset. This clone has a single count. Here immunoSEQ multiplex PCR was the method, and the copy in TCRdb shows in-frame clones only, minus some. The sample comprises about 1 million clones, under 80% of which are singletons, and approximately 1.5% rests with the top ten. The chain combines TRBV2 with TRBJ2-2, with D tentatively TRBD1 or TRBD2 (6 bases each). This clonotype was obtained from a man aged 18 to 30 in good health. Sequenced material: memory CD4+ T cells sorted from blood. As to subset: CD45RA-negative fraction. Here the CDR3 reads CASKQGGTDTGELFF. In nucleotides, the CDR3 is TGTGCCAGCAAACAGGGCGGGACGGACACCGGGGAGCTGTTTTTT.